This T cell receptor (beta chain) was sequenced during a study of blood T cell repertoires in COVID-19. Overall study context: Samples taken during acute and convalescent COVID-19 were collected in the United States, Italy and Spain. The analysed material was cDNA or gDNA that came from T cells, B-cell-depleted T cells, or PBMCs.

Germline V gene data show CDR1 as KGHSH and CDR2 as LQKENI. This CDR3 is built from 12 residues. Trimming left V 5 bases short and J 0 bases short, with 3 bases between. Per the original methods: The authors estimated nucleated cell counts from reference gene primer amplification. The protocol was immunoSEQ multiplex PCR, while the TCRdb copy is restricted to in-frame clones and leaves out a portion. V and J calls and clone size come straight from that table; D and trimming were deduced from the DNA. The sample has approximately 130,000 clones; just over 75% are singletons. Material for sequencing was peripheral blood. The chain links TRBV18 to TRBJ2-3; D unresolved. The receptor was isolated from a human donor in a cohort sampled during active COVID-19. Here the CDR3 reads CASSISTDTQYF. The CDR3 DNA follows: TGTGCCAGCTCAATAAGCACAGATACGCAGTATTTT.